This is a list of T cell receptor beta chains from one sample in a study of cytomegalovirus exposure and HLA in healthy donors. Data came from immunoSEQ multiplex PCR; TCRdb stores just in-frame clones and leaves some out. This table has roughly 250,000 clones, approximately 83% appearing once. The specimen was PBMCs. The receptors come from a young woman in good health and CMV-seropositive. The conserved cysteine and the conserved F or W are not part of the CDR3 here.

j_call v_call cdr3_aa
TRBJ1-1 TRBV12-5 ASGLFSNTEAF
TRBJ2-3 TRBV7-8 ASSLVAGVGTDTQY
TRBJ2-1 TRBV6-6 ASGGGGGHNEQF
TRBJ1-1 TRBV7-9 ASSLFGNTEAF
TRBJ1-4 TRBV7-9 ASSLSQGMGKLF
TRBJ2-2 TRBV2 ASTSGPNTGELF
TRBJ2-1 TRBV2 ASRLDRAPYNEQF
TRBJ2-7 TRBV7-9 ASSHSGTLISYEQY
TRBJ1-2 TRBV30 ACHRGGYT
TRBJ1-1 TRBV30 AWSVSRNTEAF
TRBJ1-2 TRBV19 ASSITRQGDYGYT
TRBJ2-2 TRBV28 ASSPWTGTNTGELF
TRBJ1-2 TRBV6-1 ASRETGGLNYGYT
TRBJ2-3 TRBV18 ASSPSIGGTSTDTQY
TRBJ2-1 TRBV6-5 ASSQTSGTFDEQF
TRBJ1-1 TRBV5-6 ASSPRTGARHMNTEAF
TRBJ2-7 TRBV5-1 ASSFLAGGLHEQY
TRBJ1-1 TRBV28 ASSPPRTMNTEAF
TRBJ2-3 TRBV5-4 ASSPPLLDTQY
TRBJ1-1 TRBV5-1 ASRGQGAAF
TRBJ2-7 TRBV5-1 ASSLGTGGRTYEQY
TRBJ2-6 TRBV6-5 ASSYSSGANVLT
TRBJ2-1 TRBV7-9 ASSKLAGAYNEQF
TRBJ2-1 TRBV5-6 ASSLVSFHEQF